This note documents a single T cell receptor beta chain sequence. Its antigen is still unknown. This sample was included in a study of T cells expressing NK-cell markers. Study-wide context: Repertoire data for TCR beta were derived from sorted T cells (CD3+CD56+NKG2C+, CD3+CD56+NKG2C- and CD3+CD56-NKG2C+). Among the eight sequenced donors, seven tested HCMV-seropositive and one tested seronegative.

Study-wide results and caveats: In several donors, these clonotypes also led the CD3+CD56-NKG2C+ fraction.

Germline V gene data show CDR1 as SGHTA and CDR2 as FQGNSA. The CDR3 is 11 amino acids. Template switching by 5'RACE with UMIs generated the TCR beta cDNA. TCRdb reprocessed the 5' RACE reads and stores each CDR3 protein as one record, lacking DNA. Reported are about 550,000 distinct CDR3 sequences; the ten largest clones contain around 4%. The rearrangement links TRBV7-2 to TRBJ1-3. Sequenced sample: blood T cells: a sorted CD56 or NKG2C T cell subset, CD4+ or CD8+ T cells, or bulk PBMC T cells (not recorded which). This clonotype was obtained from a man aged 18 to 29 in good health. This CDR3 reads CASSLGNTIYF.